Listed below are T cell receptor beta chains from one sample, sequenced in a study of blood T cell repertoires in COVID-19. This table comes from immunoSEQ multiplex PCR, and its TCRdb copy is limited to in-frame clones, with some not included. The data contain 140,000 to 150,000 clones, around 88% of them singletons. The material sequenced was peripheral blood. These receptors all stem from a man in his 60s with active or convalescent COVID-19. CDR3s include the opening cysteine and the closing phenylalanine or tryptophan. The order of the fields is V gene, D gene, clone size, J gene, CDR3 DNA, CDR3 protein. The D gene is left open where the match is weak. For some rows the clone size is stated as once, few or many, or as a class when expanded; others skip it.

v_gene: TRBV6-7; d_gene: NA; abundance: NA; j_gene: TRBJ2-3; CDR3nt: TGTGCCAGCAGTCTCCCCTTAAGCGGCACAGATACGCAGTATTTT; CDR3aa: CASSLPLSGTDTQYF
v_gene: TRBV7-9; d_gene: NA; abundance: NA; j_gene: TRBJ1-2; CDR3nt: TGTGCCAGCAGCGACCGGGGGGGCTACACCTTC; CDR3aa: CASSDRGGYTF
v_gene: TRBV2; d_gene: TRBD1; abundance: NA; j_gene: TRBJ1-1; CDR3nt: TGTGCCAGCAGTGAAGAAGGGGGCAGAGAGACTGAAGCTTTCTTT; CDR3aa: CASSEEGGRETEAFF
v_gene: TRBV19; d_gene: TRBD1; abundance: NA; j_gene: TRBJ1-2; CDR3nt: TGTGCCACCTCCCCCCGGGACAGGGGCTATGGCTACACCTTC; CDR3aa: CATSPRDRGYGYTF
v_gene: TRBV19; d_gene: TRBD2; abundance: NA; j_gene: TRBJ2-6; CDR3nt: TGTGCCAGTAGTATTCGACTAGCCAGAACTGGGGCCAACGTCCTGACTTTC; CDR3aa: CASSIRLARTGANVLTF
v_gene: TRBV7-2; d_gene: NA; abundance: NA; j_gene: TRBJ1-2; CDR3nt: TGTGCCAGCAGCTTAGCAAGGACCGGGGAGTATGGCTACACCTTC; CDR3aa: CASSLARTGEYGYTF
v_gene: TRBV6-1; d_gene: NA; abundance: NA; j_gene: TRBJ2-7; CDR3nt: TGTGCCAGCAGTGATCAGGGATACGAGCAGTACTTC; CDR3aa: CASSDQGYEQYF
v_gene: TRBV6-5; d_gene: NA; abundance: NA; j_gene: TRBJ1-1; CDR3nt: TGTGCCAGCAGTTTAAGGGGCCTGAACACTGAAGCTTTCTTT; CDR3aa: CASSLRGLNTEAFF
v_gene: TRBV18; d_gene: NA; abundance: NA; j_gene: TRBJ1-2; CDR3nt: TGTGCCAGCTCACCACGGCAGGTTTCTAACTATGGCTACACCTTC; CDR3aa: CASSPRQVSNYGYTF
v_gene: TRBV3-1/TRBV3-2; d_gene: NA; abundance: NA; j_gene: TRBJ2-1; CDR3nt: TGTGCCAGCAGCGAAAGGCAATCGAGGAATGAGCAGTTCTTC; CDR3aa: CASSERQSRNEQFF
v_gene: TRBV3-1/TRBV3-2; d_gene: TRBD2; abundance: NA; j_gene: TRBJ2-7; CDR3nt: TGTGCCAAGCCCCTGCCGCTAAGGTCGACTAGCGGGAGAGCGGCATTGTGCGAGCAGTACTTC; CDR3aa: CAKPLPLRSTSGRAALCEQYF
v_gene: TRBV6-4; d_gene: TRBD1; abundance: few; j_gene: TRBJ1-1; CDR3nt: TGTGCCAGCAGTACCGGGACAGGCCCCACCAATGAAGCTTTCTTT; CDR3aa: CASSTGTGPTNEAFF
v_gene: TRBV5-8; d_gene: TRBD2; abundance: NA; j_gene: TRBJ2-1; CDR3nt: TGTGCCAGCACGCTTATGGGGGGGGGTATAAGTGAGCAGTTCTTC; CDR3aa: CASTLMGGGISEQFF
v_gene: TRBV29-1; d_gene: TRBD2; abundance: NA; j_gene: TRBJ2-7; CDR3nt: TGCAGCGTTGAAGATGCGTCCGGGACTAGACGGTTC; CDR3aa: CSVEDASGTRRF
v_gene: TRBV6-6; d_gene: TRBD2; abundance: NA; j_gene: TRBJ2-7; CDR3nt: TGTGCCAGCACCTTGGGACTAGCGGTATACGAGCAGTACTTC; CDR3aa: CASTLGLAVYEQYF
v_gene: TRBV4-1; d_gene: NA; abundance: NA; j_gene: TRBJ2-7; CDR3nt: TGCGCCAGCAGCCGACTGATTAGCTCCTACGAGCAGTACTTC; CDR3aa: CASSRLISSYEQYF
v_gene: TRBV5-8; d_gene: NA; abundance: NA; j_gene: TRBJ2-2; CDR3nt: TGTTCGCTTAGGGGTGACACCGGGGAGCTGTTTTTT; CDR3aa: CSLRGDTGELFF
v_gene: TRBV3-1/TRBV3-2; d_gene: TRBD2; abundance: NA; j_gene: TRBJ2-3; CDR3nt: TGTGCCAGCAGCCTAAGAGCGGGGGCCAGCACAGATACGCAGTATTTT; CDR3aa: CASSLRAGASTDTQYF
v_gene: TRBV5-4; d_gene: NA; abundance: NA; j_gene: TRBJ2-3; CDR3nt: TGTGCCAGCAGCACCCCCCCCGTGCGGGATACGCAGTATTTT; CDR3aa: CASSTPPVRDTQYF
v_gene: TRBV24-1; d_gene: NA; abundance: NA; j_gene: TRBJ1-2; CDR3nt: TGTGCCACCAGCGCAGGGTGGGGCTACACCTTC; CDR3aa: CATSAGWGYTF
v_gene: TRBV29-1; d_gene: NA; abundance: NA; j_gene: TRBJ2-2; CDR3nt: TGCAGCGTTTGGGCGCAGGGAAGCACCGGGGAGCTGTTTTTT; CDR3aa: CSVWAQGSTGELFF
v_gene: TRBV6-6; d_gene: NA; abundance: NA; j_gene: TRBJ2-3; CDR3nt: TGTGCCAGCGGGCGTTGGGGCACTTCAGATACGCAGTATTTT; CDR3aa: CASGRWGTSDTQYF
v_gene: TRBV5-1; d_gene: TRBD2; abundance: once; j_gene: TRBJ2-1; CDR3nt: TGCGCCAGCAGCCCCCAAAGCGGGGGGGCCTACAATGAGCAGTTCTTC; CDR3aa: CASSPQSGGAYNEQFF
v_gene: TRBV24-1; d_gene: NA; abundance: NA; j_gene: TRBJ1-4; CDR3nt: TGTGCCACCAGTGACGGCTCACAGGGAACTAATGAAAAACTGTTTTTT; CDR3aa: CATSDGSQGTNEKLFF
v_gene: TRBV7-3; d_gene: NA; abundance: NA; j_gene: TRBJ2-7; CDR3nt: TGTGCCAGCAGCTTATACGATGCCGGCTACGAGCAGTACTTC; CDR3aa: CASSLYDAGYEQYF
v_gene: TRBV6-6; d_gene: NA; abundance: NA; j_gene: TRBJ2-7; CDR3nt: TGTGCCAGCAGTTACGGAGTAGCGGAGTACGAGCAGTACTTC; CDR3aa: CASSYGVAEYEQYF
v_gene: TRBV10-3; d_gene: NA; abundance: few; j_gene: TRBJ2-7; CDR3nt: TGTGCCACCCGGGCCGGAGGGCCCTACGAGCAGTACTTC; CDR3aa: CATRAGGPYEQYF
v_gene: TRBV7-2; d_gene: NA; abundance: NA; j_gene: TRBJ1-3; CDR3nt: TGTGCCAGCAGCTCAGGCCGTGGATCTGGAAACACCATATATTTT; CDR3aa: CASSSGRGSGNTIYF
v_gene: TRBV2; d_gene: TRBD1; abundance: once; j_gene: TRBJ1-2; CDR3nt: TGTGCCAGCAGGCCCCTACAGGGGGCACAGGCTGGCTACACCTTC; CDR3aa: CASRPLQGAQAGYTF
v_gene: TRBV28; d_gene: NA; abundance: NA; j_gene: TRBJ1-6; CDR3nt: TGTGCCAGCAGTCCACAAACCGGGACACGGGGTTCACCCCTCCACTTT; CDR3aa: CASSPQTGTRGSPLHF
v_gene: TRBV19; d_gene: TRBD2; abundance: NA; j_gene: TRBJ2-1; CDR3nt: TGTGCCAGCTCGGGGGGGAGGGGATACAATGAGCAGTTCTTC; CDR3aa: CASSGGRGYNEQFF
v_gene: TRBV7-3; d_gene: NA; abundance: NA; j_gene: TRBJ1-1; CDR3nt: TGTGCCAGCAGCTTAAGCCGGGACACTGAAGCTTTCTTT; CDR3aa: CASSLSRDTEAFF
v_gene: TRBV24-1; d_gene: NA; abundance: NA; j_gene: TRBJ1-3; CDR3nt: TGTGCCACCTTCGCTGCCGCGCGCCCTGGAAACACCATATATTTT; CDR3aa: CATFAAARPGNTIYF
v_gene: TRBV28; d_gene: NA; abundance: NA; j_gene: TRBJ2-1; CDR3nt: TGTGCCAGCAGTTTCCGGTGGGAGAATGAGCAGTTCTTC; CDR3aa: CASSFRWENEQFF
v_gene: TRBV19; d_gene: NA; abundance: NA; j_gene: TRBJ1-2; CDR3nt: TGTGCCAGTAGTATTAGCATGAATGGCTACACCTTC; CDR3aa: CASSISMNGYTF
v_gene: TRBV24-1; d_gene: NA; abundance: NA; j_gene: TRBJ2-1; CDR3nt: TGTGCCACCAGTGAAACTAGAGGAGCCTACAATGAGCAGTTCTTC; CDR3aa: CATSETRGAYNEQFF
v_gene: TRBV6-5; d_gene: TRBD1; abundance: NA; j_gene: TRBJ1-2; CDR3nt: TGTGCCAGCTGCTTCACTGGGACAGGGAAGGATGGCTACACCTTC; CDR3aa: CASCFTGTGKDGYTF
v_gene: TRBV3-1/TRBV3-2; d_gene: TRBD1; abundance: NA; j_gene: TRBJ2-7; CDR3nt: TGTGCCAGCAGCCAACAAAGAGGGGCGGTAGAAAAGGGTGGGACAGGGCGACACGAGCAGTACTTC; CDR3aa: CASSQQRGAVEKGGTGRHEQYF
v_gene: TRBV4-2; d_gene: TRBD1; abundance: NA; j_gene: TRBJ2-5; CDR3nt: TGTGCCAGCAGCCCCAGTTCGACAGGGGGAGAGACCCAGTACTTC; CDR3aa: CASSPSSTGGETQYF
v_gene: TRBV5-1; d_gene: TRBD2; abundance: NA; j_gene: TRBJ2-1; CDR3nt: TGCGCCAGCAGCGGAGCGGGGACCACCTACAATGAGCAGTTCTTC; CDR3aa: CASSGAGTTYNEQFF
v_gene: TRBV30; d_gene: NA; abundance: NA; j_gene: TRBJ1-1; CDR3nt: TGTGCCGTGAGGGTTCCTGAAGCTTTCTTT; CDR3aa: CAVRVPEAFF
v_gene: TRBV7-2; d_gene: TRBD2; abundance: once; j_gene: TRBJ2-7; CDR3nt: TGTGCCAGCAGCCCAATTAGCGGGAGGGATGGCGAGCAGTACTTC; CDR3aa: CASSPISGRDGEQYF
v_gene: TRBV11-2; d_gene: TRBD2; abundance: NA; j_gene: TRBJ2-3; CDR3nt: TGTGCCAGCAGCTTCGGCGGGAGGGCCAGTGGCACAGATACGCAGTATTTT; CDR3aa: CASSFGGRASGTDTQYF
v_gene: TRBV24-1; d_gene: NA; abundance: once; j_gene: TRBJ1-1; CDR3nt: TGTGCCACCAGTGATCCCCGGTTGGGGGGGACTGAAGCTTTCTTT; CDR3aa: CATSDPRLGGTEAFF
v_gene: TRBV28; d_gene: NA; abundance: NA; j_gene: TRBJ2-7; CDR3nt: TGTGCCAGCAGTTTCGACACATATGTTTCCTACGAGCAGTACTTC; CDR3aa: CASSFDTYVSYEQYF
v_gene: TRBV28; d_gene: NA; abundance: NA; j_gene: TRBJ1-1; CDR3nt: TGTGCCAGTGCAGCTCCAGGGTTGGGAACTGAAGCTTTCTTT; CDR3aa: CASAAPGLGTEAFF
v_gene: TRBV7-9; d_gene: NA; abundance: NA; j_gene: TRBJ1-5; CDR3nt: TGTGCCAGCAGCCGCACAGGGCCGGATCAGCCCCAGCATTTT; CDR3aa: CASSRTGPDQPQHF
v_gene: TRBV28; d_gene: NA; abundance: NA; j_gene: TRBJ1-2; CDR3nt: TGTGCCAGCAGAGGGACATTGTATGGCTACACCTTC; CDR3aa: CASRGTLYGYTF
v_gene: TRBV19; d_gene: TRBD1; abundance: NA; j_gene: TRBJ1-5; CDR3nt: TGTGCCAGTAGCTCCCAAAACAGGGGATGGCAGCCCCAGCATTTT; CDR3aa: CASSSQNRGWQPQHF
v_gene: TRBV15; d_gene: NA; abundance: NA; j_gene: TRBJ2-7; CDR3nt: TGTGCCACCAGCAGAGATGGAATGATTGGAGACGAGCAGTACTTC; CDR3aa: CATSRDGMIGDEQYF
v_gene: TRBV9; d_gene: TRBD2; abundance: NA; j_gene: TRBJ2-3; CDR3nt: TGTGCCAGCAGCGTAGTAGCGGGGGGGAACACAGATACGCAGTATTTT; CDR3aa: CASSVVAGGNTDTQYF
v_gene: TRBV6-5; d_gene: NA; abundance: NA; j_gene: TRBJ1-5; CDR3nt: TGTGCCAGCAGTTTAGGATCGGGGCCCCAGCATTTT; CDR3aa: CASSLGSGPQHF